The rows below give T cell receptor beta chains drawn from one sample of a study of blood T cells in healthy people across ages. MiXCR, run by TCRdb on the 5' RACE reads, gives a single entry per CDR3 protein. The repertoire has fewer than 2 million distinct CDR3 sequences, 39% of them found once; the top ten carry 23%. Sequencing was carried out using blood. These receptors all stem from a human donor in good health. Both conserved end residues are part of each CDR3. The D gene is left open where the match is weak. Not all rows give a size; the values are once, few, many and, for expanded clones, a class.

V gene	clone size	J gene	D gene	CDR3 DNA	CDR3 protein
TRBV20-1	NA	TRBJ2-1	NA	TGCAGTGCTAGAGCCAACGTGGGGGGAGGCAGGAGCTCCTACAATGAGCAGTTCTTC	CSARANVGGGRSSYNEQFF
TRBV6-2/TRBV6-3	once	TRBJ1-5	TRBD1	TGTGCCAGCAGTCCCTATGACAGGGGGAGTCAGCCCCAGCATTTT	CASSPYDRGSQPQHF
TRBV12-3/TRBV12-4	many	TRBJ2-7	TRBD2	TGTGCCAGCAGTCCGGGACTAGCGGGGGGGCCAGCTTACGAGCAGTACTTC	CASSPGLAGGPAYEQYF
TRBV7-2	few	TRBJ1-3	TRBD1	TGTGCCAGCAGCTCACAGGGGGCGCGGGGAAACACCATATATTTT	CASSSQGARGNTIYF
TRBV7-9	NA	TRBJ1-2	NA	TGTGCCAGCACTCTAGGGGGGACGGGCTATGGCTACACCTTC	CASTLGGTGYGYTF
TRBV15	few	TRBJ2-7	NA	TGTGCCACCAGTACCAGGGGAGGGGAGCAGTACTTC	CATSTRGGEQYF
TRBV9	once	TRBJ2-7	NA	TGTGCCAGCAGCGGGCGGGACAATTTTCACGAGCAGTACTTC	CASSGRDNFHEQYF
TRBV18	NA	TRBJ2-7	TRBD1	TGTGCCAGCTCACCAGGAGGGGACAGGGGGACCGAGCAGTACTTC	CASSPGGDRGTEQYF
TRBV7-7	few	TRBJ2-2	TRBD1	TGTGCCAGCAGGTTAATGACAGGGAACGCCGGGGAGCTGTTTTTT	CASRLMTGNAGELFF
TRBV10-3	once	TRBJ2-3	TRBD2	TGTGCCACCGGGACTAACCCTAGCACAGATACGCAGTATTTT	CATGTNPSTDTQYF
TRBV4-1	NA	TRBJ2-3	TRBD1	TGCGCCAGCAGTCAACAGGGGAGTACGCAGTATTTT	CASSQQGSTQYF
TRBV7-9	NA	TRBJ2-7	NA	TGTGCCAGCAGCTTGCTAAGCTATCACGAGCAGTACTTC	CASSLLSYHEQYF
TRBV12-3/TRBV12-4	NA	TRBJ2-4	TRBD1	TGTGCCAGTTTAGAACGGAACAGGGGGATCAATGAGCAGTACTTC	CASLERNRGINEQYF
TRBV2	NA	TRBJ1-2	TRBD1	TGTGCCAGCAGTGGCATTCGAGGGGGCGACAAGGACTACACCTTC	CASSGIRGGDKDYTF
TRBV25-1	NA	TRBJ1-1	NA	TGTGCCAGCAGTGTAGGAACAGGGCTTGAAGCTTTCTTT	CASSVGTGLEAFF
TRBV29-1	NA	TRBJ2-7	TRBD1	TGCAGCGCACAAGGGACAGTCTCCTACGAGCAGTACTTC	CSAQGTVSYEQYF
TRBV7-9	once	TRBJ2-3	TRBD2	TGTGCCAGCAGCCGGGGACTACCTAGCACAGATACGCAGTATTTT	CASSRGLPSTDTQYF
TRBV28	NA	TRBJ1-1	NA	TGTGCCAGCAGTTTATATCAGGTGTACACTGAAGCTTTCTTT	CASSLYQVYTEAFF
TRBV11-2	NA	TRBJ2-4	NA	TGTGCCAGCAGCTGCCAGGGGGCCAAAAACATTCAGTACTTC	CASSCQGAKNIQYF
TRBV12-3/TRBV12-4	NA	TRBJ2-5	TRBD2	TGTGCCAGCAGTTTACGTAGCGGGGGATCCAATGAGCAGTACTTC	CASSLRSGGSNEQYF
TRBV13	NA	TRBJ2-4	NA	TGTGCCAGCAGCAAACGGGACTCAAACATTCAGTACTTC	CASSKRDSNIQYF
TRBV20-1	few	TRBJ1-2	NA	TGCAGTGCTCCGGGTACAGGGAAGCACTATGGCTACACCTTC	CSAPGTGKHYGYTF
TRBV29-1	NA	TRBJ2-1	NA	TGCAGCGTCGATTGGGGGAATAAGCAGTTCTTC	CSVDWGNKQFF
TRBV7-9	NA	TRBJ1-1	NA	TGCACCAGCAGCTTACGCGTGACGGACAACACTGAAGCTTTCTTT	CTSSLRVTDNTEAFF
TRBV12-3/TRBV12-4	few	TRBJ2-7	NA	TGTGCCAACAGTTTATTAGGGGTTTCCGAGCAGTACTTC	CANSLLGVSEQYF
TRBV7-2	few	TRBJ2-3	TRBD2	TGTGCCAGCAGCTTAGAGTTAGCGGGGGTTTTGAGTACAGATACGCAGTATTTT	CASSLELAGVLSTDTQYF
TRBV6-6	NA	TRBJ1-5	NA	TGTGCCAGCAGTTACTCGAGAGCAGTTCGAAATCAGCCCCAGCATTTT	CASSYSRAVRNQPQHF
TRBV12-3/TRBV12-4	many	TRBJ2-7	TRBD1	TGTGCCAGCAGTCCGGGGACAGCTGAGCAGTACTTC	CASSPGTAEQYF
TRBV29-1	few	TRBJ1-1	NA	TGCAGCTCGGTCGGTGGAGGCGCTGAAGCTTTCTTT	CSSVGGGAEAFF
TRBV29-1	many	TRBJ2-5	TRBD1	TGCAGCGTTGTTCCCTGGACAGGGGAAGAGACCCAGTACTTC	CSVVPWTGEETQYF
TRBV18	few	TRBJ2-3	NA	TGTGCCACCACTCGGGGGAGCCCCACCACAGATACGCAGTATTTT	CATTRGSPTTDTQYF
TRBV7-6	many	TRBJ1-6	NA	TGTGCCAGCAGCTTAGTGGTTCGAGCTTCACCCCTCCACTTT	CASSLVVRASPLHF
TRBV15	NA	TRBJ1-2	NA	TGTGCCACCAGCAGAGAGATTGGCAGGGGAGTGAGAGGCTACACCTTC	CATSREIGRGVRGYTF
TRBV28	NA	TRBJ2-7	NA	TGTGCCAGCAGACAGGTTACCTACGAGCAGTACTTC	CASRQVTYEQYF
TRBV6-6	NA	TRBJ1-2	NA	TGTGCCAGCAGTTACGACACCTCCTATGGCTACACCTTC	CASSYDTSYGYTF
TRBV6-6	once	TRBJ1-1	NA	TGTGCCAGCATCCAGGGATGGGACACTGAAGCTTTCTTT	CASIQGWDTEAFF
TRBV12-3/TRBV12-4	once	TRBJ2-5	NA	TGTGCCAGCAGAAGAATGACGGAGACCCAGTACTTC	CASRRMTETQYF
TRBV24-1	NA	TRBJ2-2	NA	TGTGCCACCAGCCCCGGGACGGTGAACACCGGGGAGCTGTTTTTT	CATSPGTVNTGELFF
TRBV2	NA	TRBJ1-5	NA	TGTGCCAGCAGTGAAGAGGGGACCGGCAATCAGCCCCAGCATTTT	CASSEEGTGNQPQHF
TRBV29-1	many	TRBJ2-1	NA	TGCAGCGTTGAAGATCCTGCGGGGGCCTTCGATTCCTACAATGAGCAGTTCTTC	CSVEDPAGAFDSYNEQFF
TRBV19	NA	TRBJ2-3	NA	TGTGCCAGTAGTGCTCGGGACTGGGGTGAAGGGGCAGATACGCAGTATTTT	CASSARDWGEGADTQYF
TRBV27	NA	TRBJ1-4	NA	TGTGCCAGCAGTTTCACAGGAGAGAATGAAAAACTGTTTTTT	CASSFTGENEKLFF
TRBV7-2	few	TRBJ2-1	NA	TGTGCCAGCAAATCTGGGAGGAGCTCCTACAATGAGCAGTTCTTC	CASKSGRSSYNEQFF
TRBV20-1	NA	TRBJ2-5	NA	TGCAGTGCTAGAGATAGAACAAATTGGGAGCAGTACTTC	CSARDRTNWEQYF
TRBV7-2	many	TRBJ2-1	NA	TGTGCCAGCAGCTCCGGGACGGCCAGGAACAATGAGCAGTTCTTC	CASSSGTARNNEQFF
TRBV5-1	few	TRBJ2-7	TRBD1	TGCGCCAGCAGCCCCGGACAGGTCCTCTACGAGCAGTACTTC	CASSPGQVLYEQYF
TRBV5-1	few	TRBJ2-3	NA	TGCGCCAGCAGCTCGGAGGACGGCCCCACAGATACGCAGTATTTT	CASSSEDGPTDTQYF
TRBV6-2/TRBV6-3	NA	TRBJ1-1	NA	TGTGCCAGCAGTTACGGATCCCTCCTCACTGAAGCTTTCTTT	CASSYGSLLTEAFF
TRBV27	few	TRBJ2-3	TRBD1	TGTGCCAGCAGTTCGGACAGGTTGGCGCAGTATTTT	CASSSDRLAQYF
TRBV4-3	few	TRBJ2-5	NA	TGCGCCAGCAGCCAACAGGGAGACCAAGAGACCCAGTACTTC	CASSQQGDQETQYF
TRBV7-2	NA	TRBJ2-3	TRBD2	TGTGCCAGCAGCTGGGGGGGAGGAAACACAGATACGCAGTATTTT	CASSWGGGNTDTQYF